The T cell receptor (beta chain) described here comes from a study of cytomegalovirus exposure and HLA in healthy donors. A word on this clone: The antigen is unknown.

Findings and limits, study-wide: Reports credit the classifier with highly specific, highly sensitive diagnosis of cytomegalovirus status. It was taken for granted in presence/absence analyses that sequencing depth across donors was roughly uniform.

Primers: 60 Vbeta forward and 13 Jbeta reverse. The authors' processing: Unique TCR beta chains numbered approximately 80 million in a later analysis, with approximately 10 million shared. Profiling relied on immunoSEQ multiplex PCR, and the TCRdb table lists in-frame clones only, not all of them. V and J calls and clone size follow that table, whereas D and trimming were derived from the DNA. This sample has about 120,000 clones, with less than 85% found just once. The V end was cut by 1 base, the J end by 7 bases, with 11 bases between. Germline V gives CDR1 MNHNY, CDR2 SVGAGI (reference sequence). This CDR3 comprises 14 residues.

The sequenced sample consisted of PBMCs. This clonotype was obtained from a man aged 25 to 45 in good health and CMV-seropositive. V is TRBV6-6 and J is TRBJ1-3; D is unclear. The CDR3 loop reads CASSYWKEVNTIYF. CDR3 nucleotide sequence: TGTGCCAGCAGTTACTGGAAGGAGGTGAACACCATATATTTT.